This T cell receptor beta chain was sequenced during a study of identical twins. All donors were healthy, and all were Caucasian. V shed 1 base, J shed 0 bases, and the junction held 8 bases outside the gene matches. The CDR3 runs to 18 residues. Germline-derived CDR1 and CDR2 are SGHAT and FQDESV (reference sequence). Via MiXCR, TCRdb re-called the 5' RACE reads, giving one row per CDR3 protein. The sample contains fewer than 650,000 distinct CDR3 sequences, approximately 10% of which appear only once. Study-level points and caveats: Clonotypes of the beta chain that were abundant in cord blood carried fewer insertions (memory repertoires showed none). Invariant cells of the MAIT and iNKT types might have partly distorted the zero-insertion analyses.

Details on this clonotype: Its antigen is currently unknown.

In addition, the sample was reused for a study of yellow fever vaccine responses in identical twins.

The clonotype was recovered from a woman younger than 30 in good health. The V call is TRBV11-1, the J call TRBJ2-7; 11 bases match TRBD2. Specimen: PBMCs. CDR3 loop: CASSLGTHLAGGSYEQYF. DNA of the CDR3: TGTGCCAGCAGCTTAGGGACACATCTAGCGGGAGGCTCCTACGAGCAGTACTTC. Variable domain in full (rest from reference TRBV11-1 and TRBJ2-7): EAEVAQSPRYKITEKSQAVAFWCDPISGHATLYWYRQILGQGPELLVQFQDESVVDDSQLPKDRFSAERLKGVDSTLKIQPAELGDSAMYLCASSLGTHLAGGSYEQYFGPGTRLTVT.